This T cell receptor (beta chain) was sequenced during a study of metastatic and nonmetastatic thyroid tumors. Looking at the study overall: Blood and tumor or nodule tissue repertoires from malignant and benign thyroid patients were compared. Study conclusions and caveats: Significantly greater TCR beta diversity was reportedly found in malignant thyroid tumors than in benign nodules (in blood and tumor).

All patients were untreated before thyroid surgery. This clone occurred many times. What it recognizes is unknown. The CDR3 is 14 residues long. The V end lost 2 bases, the J end lost 2 bases, and 11 bases lay between the germline ends. Germline CDR1 and CDR2: SGHRS and YFSETQ. As originally analysed: The authors used CDR3 differences across clinicopathological groups to build a distant-metastasis classifier for papillary thyroid cancer. TCRdb called clones again from the PCR reads with MiXCR. The V and J calls follow TCRdb's processing rather than the paper's. The sample consists of around 31,000 clones, about 15% of them appearing once.

This chain links TRBV5-1 with TRBJ2-7, with D hard to call. The sequenced sample consisted of blood. This TCR was sampled from a male donor with papillary thyroid cancer or a benign thyroid nodule (not recorded which). Some clones in this sample may be carry-over from other donors' samples. The CDR3 DNA reads as TGCGCCAGCAGCTTCGAGGTAATAACCTACGAGCAGTACTTC. Translation: CASSFEVITYEQYF.